Listed below are T cell receptor beta chains from one sample, sequenced in a study of cytomegalovirus exposure and HLA in healthy donors. The data were produced by immunoSEQ multiplex PCR, yet TCRdb's version contains in-frame clones alone and is incomplete. The sample lists approximately 120,000 clones; over 70% were seen once. Sequenced material: PBMCs. The receptors derive from a man younger than 40 in good health and CMV-seronegative. Both conserved end residues are part of each CDR3. Fields, in order: V gene, clone size, D gene, J gene, CDR3 DNA, CDR3 protein. A D gene is named only where the DNA matches it firmly. Rows may omit the clone size; those that give it use once, few, many or a size class.

TRBV5-1,.,.,TRBJ2-5,TGCGCCAGCAGCTTTTCAGAAGAGACCCAGTACTTC,CASSFSEETQYF
TRBV11-2,once,TRBD1,TRBJ2-7,TGTGCCAGCAGCTCAGTTACAGGGGGTGGGGAGCAGTACTTC,CASSSVTGGGEQYF
TRBV5-4,.,TRBD1,TRBJ2-3,TGTGCCAGCAGCTTGGATCGGGACAGGGGCACAGATACGCAGTATTTT,CASSLDRDRGTDTQYF
TRBV15,.,.,TRBJ2-7,TGTGCCACCAGCAGAGTACAGGGTGGGCCCGAGCAGTACTTC,CATSRVQGGPEQYF
TRBV5-6,.,.,TRBJ1-2,TGTGCCAGCAGCCGAGACAGTAACTATGGCTACACCTTC,CASSRDSNYGYTF
TRBV2,.,TRBD1,TRBJ2-5,TGTGCCAGCAGTGAAGCGGGACAGGGAGGGGAGACCCAGTACTTC,CASSEAGQGGETQYF
TRBV29-1,few,.,TRBJ2-2,TGCAGCGCCCTATGGCGGGTGACGGGCACCGGGGAGCTGTTTTTT,CSALWRVTGTGELFF
TRBV7-2,.,.,TRBJ1-6,TGTGCCAGCAGCTTAGCTTGGGGGGGCAATTCACCCCTCCACTTT,CASSLAWGGNSPLHF
TRBV7-9,.,.,TRBJ2-1,TGTGCCAGCAGCTTAGCGCTTCCAGGAATAAATGAGCAGTTCTTC,CASSLALPGINEQFF
TRBV6-1,.,.,TRBJ2-5,TGTGCCAGCAGTGAAGCAGGGGTTCAAGAGACCCAGTACTTC,CASSEAGVQETQYF
TRBV7-2,once,.,TRBJ1-6,TGTGCCAGCAGCTCGTCCGTCCTCTCCTATAATTCACCCCTCCACTTT,CASSSSVLSYNSPLHF
TRBV7-9,few,TRBD1,TRBJ1-1,TGTGCCAGCAGCTGGGACAGGGGCAGTGGGGCTTTCTTT,CASSWDRGSGAFF
TRBV4-3,few,.,TRBJ1-2,TGCGCCAGCAGCCAAGTCGGGGGAGGTCTTGGCTACACCTTC,CASSQVGGGLGYTF
TRBV6-5,once,TRBD2,TRBJ2-1,TGTGCCAGCAGTTACTCGTTAGCGGGGACGAGGAATGAGCAGTTCTTC,CASSYSLAGTRNEQFF
TRBV28,few,.,TRBJ1-2,TGTGCCAGCAGTGCAACAGGGTTGGGCTACACCTTC,CASSATGLGYTF
TRBV29-1,once,.,TRBJ2-6,TGCAGCGCGGGGGACAGAACAACAGGGGCCAACGTCCTGACTTTC,CSAGDRTTGANVLTF
TRBV5-6,.,TRBD1,TRBJ2-7,TGTGCCAGCAGCTCCGGGACAGGGGTGAACGAGCAGTACTTC,CASSSGTGVNEQYF
TRBV10-3,.,TRBD1,TRBJ2-5,TGTGCCATCAGTGCTTTCCAGGGACAGGGAGATCAAGAGACCCAGTACTTC,CAISAFQGQGDQETQYF
TRBV7-9,once,.,TRBJ2-7,TGTGCCAGCAGCTTAGGGCCCCGGGACTACGAGCAGTACTTC,CASSLGPRDYEQYF
TRBV28,.,.,TRBJ1-1,TGTGCCAGCAGTTTACGTTCGTCGTACAGTGAAGCTTTCTTT,CASSLRSSYSEAFF
TRBV6-1,.,.,TRBJ1-2,TGTGCCAGCAGCCCGTACGCGGATGGCTACACCTTC,CASSPYADGYTF
TRBV29-1,.,.,TRBJ1-4,TGCAGCGTTATCGGTAACGATGAAAAACTGTTTTTT,CSVIGNDEKLFF
TRBV29-1,.,TRBD2,TRBJ2-2,TGCAGCGCCCTGACTAGCGGGGGGGCCTTAGGCACCGGGGAGCTGTTTTTT,CSALTSGGALGTGELFF
TRBV5-6,.,.,TRBJ1-1,TGTGCCAGCAGACGTGCCATGGGGTTCGGACTCACTGAAGCTTTCTTT,CASRRAMGFGLTEAFF
TRBV5-1,.,.,TRBJ1-1,TGCGCCAGCAGCGTACAGGTGAACACTGAAGCTTTCTTT,CASSVQVNTEAFF
TRBV28,.,.,TRBJ1-2,TGTGCCAGCAGTCCCTGGGGGGACCGAACTAACTATGGCTACACCTTC,CASSPWGDRTNYGYTF
TRBV6-5,.,.,TRBJ2-2,TGTGCCAGCAATTACGGGGCGCACACCGGGGAGCTGTTTTTT,CASNYGAHTGELFF
TRBV29-1,.,.,TRBJ1-2,TGCAGCGTTGATTGGACAGCCGGCTACACCTTC,CSVDWTAGYTF
TRBV9,few,.,TRBJ2-3,TGTGCCAGCAGCCTCGATCAGGGGACAGATACGCAGTATTTT,CASSLDQGTDTQYF
TRBV9,.,.,TRBJ2-3,TGTGCCAGCAGCATGCGGGACAGCACAGATACGCAGTATTTT,CASSMRDSTDTQYF
TRBV4-3,.,.,TRBJ2-3,TGCGCCAGCAGCCAAGAGAGGAACGGGGTGGGGACAGATACGCAGTATTTT,CASSQERNGVGTDTQYF
TRBV29-1,.,TRBD2,TRBJ2-5,TGCAGCGTCACTACCGGGACTAGTGTGGAGACCCAGTACTTC,CSVTTGTSVETQYF
TRBV5-6,.,TRBD1,TRBJ2-3,TGTGCCAGCAGCTTACAGGGGGCAGATACGCAGTATTTT,CASSLQGADTQYF
TRBV4-1,.,TRBD1,TRBJ2-7,TGCGCCAGCAGCCAAGAGGGGGCCGGGACAGGGAATCGCGAGCAGTACTTC,CASSQEGAGTGNREQYF
TRBV7-8,.,.,TRBJ2-7,TGTGCCAGCAGCAGGGAACTCGGGAGATTCCCTCCTCACGAGCAGTACTTC,CASSRELGRFPPHEQYF
TRBV4-3,.,TRBD2,TRBJ2-5,TGCGCCAGCAGCCAAGATCCGGGTAGCGGGAGGGCTTGGGAGACCCAGTACTTC,CASSQDPGSGRAWETQYF
TRBV14,few,TRBD1,TRBJ1-2,TGTGCCAGCAGCCCCGTAGGGACAGACTATGGCTACACCTTC,CASSPVGTDYGYTF
TRBV5-6,.,.,TRBJ2-7,TGTGCCAGCAGCAGAGGTCTAGCTGACTACGAGCAGTACTTC,CASSRGLADYEQYF
TRBV28,.,.,TRBJ1-4,TGTGCCAGCACCAACGGGGGGGTGTGGGAAAAACTGTTTTTT,CASTNGGVWEKLFF
TRBV4-1,.,TRBD2,TRBJ2-1,TGCGCCAGCAGCCAAGACGGGACTACAGACAATGAGCAGTTCTTC,CASSQDGTTDNEQFF
TRBV6-5,few,.,TRBJ2-1,TGTGCCAGCAGTTACAGAGGTAGCTCCTACAATGAGCAGTTCTTC,CASSYRGSSYNEQFF
TRBV29-1,few,.,TRBJ1-2,TGCAGCGCAATGAGGACCGACGGGGACACCTTC,CSAMRTDGDTF
TRBV6-5,few,TRBD1,TRBJ1-4,TGTGCCAGCAGTTACGGGTTGGGACAGGGTAATGAAAAACTGTTTTTT,CASSYGLGQGNEKLFF
TRBV7-6,.,TRBD1,TRBJ1-5,TGTGCCAGCAGGATACAGGGGAATCAGCCCCAGCATTTT,CASRIQGNQPQHF
TRBV6-5,few,.,TRBJ1-2,TGTGCCAGCAGTCCCCGACAGAGTGTTAACTATGGCTACACCTTC,CASSPRQSVNYGYTF
TRBV7-2,.,.,TRBJ1-6,TGTGCCAGCAGCTACCAACAGGGCGTCTATAATTCACCCCTCCACTTT,CASSYQQGVYNSPLHF
TRBV9,.,.,TRBJ1-3,TGTGCCAGCAGCCCCCGGTCCTACTCTGGAAACACCATATATTTT,CASSPRSYSGNTIYF
TRBV5-4,.,.,TRBJ2-4,TGTGCCAGCAGCCGTTCGACACTCCGGACTGATGAGAGCATTCAGTACTTC,CASSRSTLRTDESIQYF
TRBV4-3,few,TRBD2,TRBJ2-3,TGCGCCAGCAGCCCCCAGGGACTAGCGTCGAATACGCAGTATTTT,CASSPQGLASNTQYF
TRBV12-1,.,.,TRBJ2-7,TGTGCCAGCAGACTCCTAGCGGGGAGCCTCTACGAGCAGTACTTC,CASRLLAGSLYEQYF
TRBV10-1,.,.,TRBJ1-5,TGCGCCAGCAGTGAGTCGATCAGTCAGCCCCAGCATTTT,CASSESISQPQHF
TRBV7-7,few,.,TRBJ2-5,TGTGCTAGCAGCTTCGGGAGCCCCTTTCAAGAGACCCAGTACTTC,CASSFGSPFQETQYF
TRBV5-6,.,TRBD1,TRBJ2-7,TGTGCCAGCAGCTTGGGGACAGGGGGTGAGTTTTCCTACGAGCAGTACTTC,CASSLGTGGEFSYEQYF
TRBV4-2,.,TRBD1,TRBJ1-1,TGTGCCAGCAGCCAAAGTCGCGGACAGGGGCCCTTAGGCACTGAAGCTTTCTTT,CASSQSRGQGPLGTEAFF
TRBV28,.,TRBD1,TRBJ2-1,TGTGCCAGCAGCCACGGAACAGGGGGCAATGAGCAGTTCTTC,CASSHGTGGNEQFF
TRBV19,.,.,TRBJ1-4,TGTGCCAGTAGGCCGGCGACTCCAAAAGAAAAACTGTTTTTT,CASRPATPKEKLFF
TRBV2,few,TRBD2,TRBJ2-5,TGTGCCAGCAGATCCGGGACTAGCCCTGGTGAGACCCAGTACTTC,CASRSGTSPGETQYF